Below, one T cell receptor (beta chain) is given with its context. Its antigen is not identified. This sample is part of a study of blood T cells in healthy people across ages. As for the study in general: Template switching recovered approximately one barcoded beta molecule for every two T cells.

Next came a second PCR, run for about 7 to 12 cycles, which used a sample-barcoded 5' primer along with a J-beta primer mix. The template-switch adaptor, which had 12 random nucleotides, put a tag on each cDNA molecule. TCRdb independently ran MiXCR on the 5' RACE reads; one entry per CDR3 protein. The sample carries roughly 1,500,000 distinct CDR3 sequences, roughly 30% recorded once. Samples had at least 6 million PBMCs isolated from them. Germline loops: CDR1 MDHEN, CDR2 SYDVKM. V was cut by 2 bases and J by 0 bases, with 10 bases left in between. The CDR3 runs to 15 residues. Study observations and caveats: Fewer expanded clones and more diversity marked long-lived versus aged donors.

Material for sequencing was blood. The source is a woman aged 25-40 years in good health. This chain uses TRBV28 with TRBJ2-5; D is unresolved. For the CDR3, the DNA is TGTGCCAGCAGTTTAACGGCCAAGTACCAAGAGACCCAGTACTTC. This translates into CASSLTAKYQETQYF.